The present T cell receptor (beta chain) was sequenced within a study of blood T cell repertoires in COVID-19. Study summary: In each case, the material was cDNA or gDNA derived from T cells, B-cell-depleted T cells, or PBMCs.

The germline V gene has CDR1 KGHSH and CDR2 LQKENI. The ends lost 3 bases at V and 2 bases at J; junction bases unmatched: 10. The CDR3 totals 17 residues. Here immunoSEQ multiplex PCR was the method, and the copy in TCRdb shows in-frame clones only, minus some. The sample yields approximately 300,000 clones, nearly 90% seen once. This clonotype was sampled from a woman aged 18-30 years with acute COVID-19. The chain carries TRBV18 and TRBJ1-3; 7 nucleotides align to TRBD1. Input material: PBMCs or T cells enriched from blood (not recorded which). CDR3 DNA: TGTGCCAGCTCACCGAAAAACCAGGGGGTTACTGGAAACACCATATATTTT. Amino acid sequence: CASSPKNQGVTGNTIYF. Complete variable domain (other parts from reference TRBV18 and TRBJ1-3): NAGVMQNPRHLVRRRGQEARLRCSPMKGHSHVYWYRQLPEEGLKFMVYLQKENIIDESGMPKERFSAEFPKEGPSILRIQQVVRGDSAAYFCASSPKNQGVTGNTIYFGEGSWLTVV.